This TCR beta chain was sequenced during a study of B cell selection in AIRE deficiency. Study-wide findings and caveats: About 30.6% of healthy-donor shared Treg TCRbeta sequences appeared in patient Tconv cells. CDR3s were shorter in shared Treg sequences, reflecting few non-templated nucleotide insertions.

A word on this clone: Its antigen is still unknown.

Using immunoSEQ multiplex PCR, the repertoire was profiled, and TCRdb retains in-frame clones only, with some absent. The table includes around 1,500 clones, 84% detected once. Germline CDR1 and CDR2: MDHEN and SYDVKM. CDR3 size: 13 residues. Trimming left V 3 bases short and J 8 bases short, with 11 bases between. Regulatory T cells were sorted as CD4+CD25hiCD127low/negative. Control samples were from healthy, unrelated donors. Sequencing was done on a sample of CD4+CD25+ Tregs sorted from PBMCs. This receptor was obtained from a human donor in good health. V usage is TRBV28 and J usage is TRBJ2-1, with unresolved D. The CDR3 region has the DNA TGTGCCAGCAGTTTCAGACCGGACGATGAGCAGTTCTTC. Translated: CASSFRPDDEQFF.